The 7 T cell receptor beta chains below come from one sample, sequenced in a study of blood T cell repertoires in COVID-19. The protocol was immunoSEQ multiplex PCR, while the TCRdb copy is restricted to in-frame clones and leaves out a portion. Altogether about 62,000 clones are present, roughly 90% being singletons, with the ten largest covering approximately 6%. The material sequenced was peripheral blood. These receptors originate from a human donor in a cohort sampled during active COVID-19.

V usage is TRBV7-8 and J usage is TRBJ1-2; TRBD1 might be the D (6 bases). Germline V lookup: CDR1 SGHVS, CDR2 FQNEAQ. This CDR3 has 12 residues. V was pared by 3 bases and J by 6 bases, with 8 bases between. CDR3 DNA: TGTGCCAGCAGCTTCACAGGGCATGGCTACACCTTC. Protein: CASSFTGHGYTF.

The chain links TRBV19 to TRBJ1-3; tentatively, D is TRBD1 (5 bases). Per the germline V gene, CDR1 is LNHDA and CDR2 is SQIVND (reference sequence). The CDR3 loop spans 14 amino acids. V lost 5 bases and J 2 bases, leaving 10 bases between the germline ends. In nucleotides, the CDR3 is TGTGCCAGTAGTGCCCCGGGGGCTGGAAACACCATATATTTT. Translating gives CASSAPGAGNTIYF.

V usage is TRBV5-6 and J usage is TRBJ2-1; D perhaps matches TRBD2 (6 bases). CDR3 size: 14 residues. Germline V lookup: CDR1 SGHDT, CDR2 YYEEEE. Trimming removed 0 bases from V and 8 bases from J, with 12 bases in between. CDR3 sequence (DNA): TGTGCCAGCAGCTTGGTGAGCGGGCGATATGAGCAGTTCTTC. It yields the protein CASSLVSGRYEQFF.

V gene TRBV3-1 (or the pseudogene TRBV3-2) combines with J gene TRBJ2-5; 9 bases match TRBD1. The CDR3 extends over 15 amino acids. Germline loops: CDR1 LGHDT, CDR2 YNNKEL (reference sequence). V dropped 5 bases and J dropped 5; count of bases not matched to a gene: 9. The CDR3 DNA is TGTGCCAGCAGCATGACAGGGGGAGTAAGCGAGACCCAGTACTTC. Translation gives CASSMTGGVSETQYF.

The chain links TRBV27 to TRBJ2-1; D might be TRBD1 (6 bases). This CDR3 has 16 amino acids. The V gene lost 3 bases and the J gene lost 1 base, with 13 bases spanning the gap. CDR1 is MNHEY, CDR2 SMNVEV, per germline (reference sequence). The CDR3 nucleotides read TGTGCCAGCAGTTTCATCGGACAGCGGTCCTACAATGAGCAGTTCTTC. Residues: CASSFIGQRSYNEQFF.

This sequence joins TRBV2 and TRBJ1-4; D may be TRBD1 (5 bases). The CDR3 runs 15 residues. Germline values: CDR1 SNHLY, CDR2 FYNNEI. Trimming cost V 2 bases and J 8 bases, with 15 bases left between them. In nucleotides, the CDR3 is TGTGCCAGCAGTGAAAGCGCAGGGCCTGGGGAAAAACTGTTTTTT. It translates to CASSESAGPGEKLFF. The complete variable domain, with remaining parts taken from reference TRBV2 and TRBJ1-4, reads EPEVTQTPSHQVTQMGQEVILRCVPISNHLYFYWYRQILGQKVEFLVSFYNNEISEKSEIFDDQFSVERPDGSNFTLKIRSTKLEDSAMYFCASSESAGPGEKLFFGSGTQLSVL.

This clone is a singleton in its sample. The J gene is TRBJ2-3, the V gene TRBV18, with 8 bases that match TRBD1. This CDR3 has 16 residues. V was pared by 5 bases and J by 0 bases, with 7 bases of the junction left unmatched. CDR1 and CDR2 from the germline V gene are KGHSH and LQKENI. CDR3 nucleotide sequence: TGTGCCAGCTCATCGACAGGGGTCAGGAGCACAGATACGCAGTATTTT. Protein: CASSSTGVRSTDTQYF.